Below are 13 T cell receptor beta chains sequenced from a single sample in a study of OX40 agonist ivuxolimab in advanced cancers. Produced via immunoSEQ multiplex PCR; TCRdb's table is partial and in-frame only. The sample has 45,000 or so clones; 88% are singletons. The sample was CD4+ or CD8+ T cells sorted from blood, taken in a trial of the OX40 agonist ivuxolimab. The receptors were sampled from an adult with an advanced solid tumor such as melanoma, head and neck, liver or kidney cancer.

CDR3 nucleotides: TGTGCCAGCAGTTGGGGACTAGCGGGAGTGGATACGCAGTATTTT. Translated: CASSWGLAGVDTQYF. This chain joins TRBV7-9 and TRBJ2-3; TRBD2 aligns across 14 bases. V trimming: 6 bases; J trimming: 6 bases; junction bases outside the gene matches: 5. The CDR3 extends over 15 amino acids. Germline values: CDR1 SEHNR, CDR2 FQNEAQ (reference sequence).

The V gene is TRBV5-1, the J gene TRBJ1-4; a possible D gene is TRBD1 (6 bases). The V and J ends lost 2 bases and 7 bases respectively, with 15 bases between them. In germline, CDR1 is SGHRS, CDR2 YFSETQ. The CDR3 is 15 residues long. The CDR3 loop is CASSFDRGDSEKLFF. CDR3 sequence (DNA): TGCGCCAGCAGCTTCGATAGGGGGGATTCTGAAAAACTGTTTTTT.

The chain combines TRBV29-1 with TRBJ2-4; tentatively, D is TRBD1 (5 bases). Deletions cut 6 bases from V and 6 bases from J, with 18 bases between. CDR3 length: 14 amino acids. From germline, CDR1 is SQVTM and CDR2 ANQGSEA. CDR3 sequence: CSVAETDARNIQYF. The CDR3 DNA reads as TGCAGCGTCGCCGAGACAGACGCTCGAAACATTCAGTACTTC. Looking up the rest from reference TRBV29-1 and TRBJ2-4 gives the full variable domain: SAVISQKPSRDICQRGTSLTIQCQVDSQVTMMFWYRQQPGQSLTLIATANQGSEATYESGFVIDKFPISRPNLTFSTLTVSNMSPEDSSIYLCSVAETDARNIQYFGAGTRLSVL.

This chain joins TRBV7-9 and TRBJ1-6, with 8 bases fitting TRBD1. The CDR3 totals 14 residues. Unmatched junction bases numbered 9, after V lost 7 bases and J lost 10 bases. Germline lookup yields CDR1 SEHNR and CDR2 FQNEAQ (reference sequence). The CDR3 coding sequence is TGTGCCAGCACCTGGGACAGGCCTAACTCACCCCTCCACTTT. This codes for CASTWDRPNSPLHF.

V gene TRBV7-9 combines with J gene TRBJ1-6; possible D gene TRBD1, 5 bases. Trimming left V 2 bases short and J 8 bases short, with 10 bases between. This CDR3 is built from 14 residues. Germline CDR1 is SEHNR and CDR2 is FQNEAQ (reference sequence). In DNA, the CDR3 is TGTGCCAGCAGCTTAACCAGGGCCCATTCACCCCTCCACTTT. Residues: CASSLTRAHSPLHF.

The V gene is TRBV18, the J gene TRBJ2-1; D possibly corresponds to TRBD1 (6 bases). Trimming shortened V by 3 bases and J by 0 bases, and 18 bases separated the two germline ends. There are 18 residues in the CDR3. Per the germline V gene, CDR1 is KGHSH and CDR2 is LQKENI. Here the CDR3 DNA reads TGTGCCAGCTCACCGAGGGGGAATAGCGCCAGCTCCTACAATGAGCAGTTCTTC. This encodes CASSPRGNSASSYNEQFF.

The CDR3 here is CASRAGGDTQYF. DNA for the CDR3: TGTGCCAGCAGGGCAGGAGGAGATACGCAGTATTTT. This chain connects TRBV7-3 to TRBJ2-3; the D gene is possibly TRBD2 (5 bases). The CDR3 has 12 amino acids. The V gene's germline CDR1 is SGHTA and CDR2 FQGTGA. Deletions cut 6 bases from V and 5 bases from J, with 9 bases between.

V usage is TRBV7-3 and J usage is TRBJ2-5; the match to TRBD1 covers 7 bases. This CDR3 comprises 13 residues. CDR1 is SGHTA, CDR2 FQGTGA, per germline. V shed 5 bases and J 5 bases; nucleotides not matched to a gene: 5. Here the CDR3 DNA reads TGTGCCAGCAGCCAAACAGGGGTGGAGACCCAGTACTTC. Encoded protein: CASSQTGVETQYF.

This chain connects TRBV6-6 to TRBJ1-2; 8 bases line up with TRBD1. V was clipped by 2 bases and J by 7 bases; unmatched bases: 9. Germline V gene sequence: CDR1 MNHNY, CDR2 SVGAGI (reference sequence). This CDR3 is 15 amino acids long. The chain's CDR3 is CASSYRAGGLGGYTF. The CDR3 DNA sequence: TGTGCCAGCAGTTACCGGGCAGGGGGCCTAGGTGGCTACACCTTC.

The chain combines TRBV29-1 with TRBJ1-2, with a weak D call TRBD1 (5 bases). CDR3 size: 16 residues. The V end lost 3 bases, the J end lost 4 bases, and 21 bases lay between the germline ends. Germline-derived CDR1 and CDR2 are SQVTM and ANQGSEA. This CDR3 is CSVETVAQGVPYGYTF. CDR3 DNA: TGCAGCGTTGAGACCGTGGCTCAGGGTGTCCCCTATGGCTACACCTTC. Using reference TRBV29-1 and TRBJ1-2 for the parts outside the CDR3, the full variable domain is SAVISQKPSRDICQRGTSLTIQCQVDSQVTMMFWYRQQPGQSLTLIATANQGSEATYESGFVIDKFPISRPNLTFSTLTVSNMSPEDSSIYLCSVETVAQGVPYGYTFGSGTRLTVV.

V usage is TRBV5-4 and J usage is TRBJ1-3; weak D call: TRBD1 (6 bases). Germline lookup yields CDR1 SGHNT and CDR2 YYREEE (reference sequence). Trimming stripped 6 bases from V and 0 bases from J, with 19 bases between. This CDR3 is built from 17 residues. In nucleotides, the CDR3 is TGTGCCAGCACCCAGGGTGGACAGCTTCTCTCTGGAAACACCATATATTTT. The encoded protein is CASTQGGQLLSGNTIYF.

The J gene is TRBJ2-5, the V gene TRBV6-5; D is tentatively TRBD1 or TRBD2 (5 bases each). This CDR3 spans 13 amino acids. The V and J ends lost 5 bases and 2 bases respectively, with 9 bases between them. Germline values: CDR1 MNHEY, CDR2 SVGAGI. The CDR3 DNA reads as TGTGCCAGCAGTCCATGGGGGCAAGAGACCCAGTACTTC. It encodes CASSPWGQETQYF.

CDR3 DNA: TGTGCCAGCAGCCAAGATATAGCGGGGGGCTCTGGAAACACCATATATTTT. It is translated as CASSQDIAGGSGNTIYF. The chain links TRBV4-2 to TRBJ1-3, with a possible D match to TRBD1 (5 bases). Trimming pared 0 bases from V and 0 bases from J, leaving 12 bases between. Germline V gene sequence: CDR1 LGHNA, CDR2 YNFKEQ. The CDR3 spans 17 residues.